This T cell receptor beta chain was captured by sequencing in a study of blood T cell repertoires in COVID-19 (TCRdb year 2020). Background on the whole study: Collaborator samples came from the United States, Italy and Spain and covered acute and convalescent phases of COVID-19. The samples were drawn from two sources: the first 160 participants of the ongoing ImmuneRACE study, and approximately 1,300 subjects contributed by 6 global collaborators. The sample metadata nearly always contained a de-identified subject ID, COVID-19 status, age in years and sex. The repertoires were made available in a free public database intended to serve as a resource for research on the immune response to SARS-CoV-2. Subjects who had been exposed to COVID-19, were actively infected with it, or had recovered from it provided the deeply sampled blood TCRbeta repertoires that made up the dataset. The prospective study material was composed of cDNA or gDNA derived from T cells, B-cell-depleted T cells, or PBMCs. Where available, HLA class I and class II types were obtained from metadata supplied by the sample provider rather than from assay-based typing.

The collaborating institutions used their own protocols to collect whole blood in K2EDTA tubes. Collaborator samples were shipped for TCRbeta analysis as frozen whole blood, isolated PBMCs, or DNA extracted from either sample type. On this clone itself: Its antigen has not been determined. One base away there is no much larger clone; base qualities are not given.

Study-wide conclusions, independent of this receptor: Clinical and demographic metadata were provided uncurated, with the amount varying by source and participant.

Including the terminal cysteine and phenylalanine, the CDR3 comprises 16 residues. Just CDR3 DNA is preserved here, 48 bases in frame from base 1. CDR1 is given as SGHRS and CDR2 as YFSETQ, both from the germline V gene. V and J lose 0 bases and 2 bases, and a span of 15 bases separates them. TCRbeta CDR3 regions were amplified from genomic DNA by means of the immunoSEQ Assay, a bias-controlled multiplex PCR. Under the source paper's analysis protocol: Within the assay, amplification of reference gene primers was used to estimate how many nucleated cells each sample contained. To quantify the absolute abundance of each unique TCRbeta CDR3 rearrangement, sequence reads were collapsed and filtered. Productive Simpson clonality was computed per sample as the square root of Simpson's diversity index over productive rearrangements. The table was pulled from immuneACCESS by TCRdb, which kept in-frame rearrangements only. Such tables lose some clones; where checked, under half of the loss comes from unresolved V genes, and the rest has no known cause. The V and J calls and the clone size are those of that table, but D and trimming were determined from the DNA. Recorded for this sample are about 130,000 clones; 70% to 90% of them occurred a single time. Over 9% of the sample is taken by the ten largest.

The chain uses TRBV5-1 and TRBJ2-7; the D gene assignment is ambiguous. The sequence was obtained from a man between 50 and 59 years old with acute or convalescent COVID-19. Sample: peripheral blood. The CDR3 protein is CASSLGISTDPYEQYF. The DNA reads as follows: TGCGCCAGCAGCTTGGGAATCTCTACCGATCCCTACGAGCAGTACTTC.